This TCR beta chain derives from a study of CD4+ T cells in melanoma. The data were produced by immunoSEQ multiplex PCR, yet TCRdb's version contains in-frame clones alone and is incomplete. The data contain 15,000 to 20,000 clones, over 75% of them singletons. Whole-study findings and limits: CD8+ T cell, macrophage and B cell function reportedly correlated with neoantigen-specific CD4+ T cells. Reportedly, melanoma neoantigen-specific CD4+ T cells showed varied differentiation states.

Note on this clone: The antigen remains undetermined.

Germline-derived CDR1 and CDR2 are GTSNPN and SVGIG (reference sequence). The CDR3 contains 14 residues. Unmatched junction bases numbered 7, after V lost 3 bases and J lost 5 bases. The receptor comes from a human donor with melanoma. The chain uses TRBV30 and TRBJ2-5, with 9 positions matching TRBD1. The source material was cells from a culture (not recorded whether cultured in vitro). In DNA, the CDR3 is TGTGCCTGGAGCGGGACAGGGAGCGGCGAGACCCAGTACTTC. Protein: CAWSGTGSGETQYF.